This T cell receptor beta chain comes out of a study of Ad26.COV2.S vaccination and SARS-CoV-2 variants. Study information: Once, or twice with 56 days between doses, Ad26.COV2.S was given intramuscularly. Study findings and constraints: The TCR breadth and depth analyses may have produced an underestimate of total T cell responses.

The treatment: some 20 received Ad26.COV2.S at low or high dose, single or two shots; about five received placebo; per-sample allocation not given. Sampling took place 63 days after the first vaccine or placebo injection. About this clone: Its antigen is still unknown.

This table comes from immunoSEQ multiplex PCR, and its TCRdb copy is limited to in-frame clones, with some not included. The data contain under 600,000 clones, 80% to 90% of them seen just once; the ten biggest clones take up about 1.7%. From germline, CDR1 is MNHEY and CDR2 SMNVEV (reference sequence). Trimming removed 6 bases from V and 0 bases from J, with 14 bases in between. The CDR3 contains 15 residues. The sequenced sample was peripheral blood, obtained in a trial of Ad26.COV2.S vaccine versus placebo. This sequence originates from a person between 18 and 60 years old who received the Ad26.COV2.S COVID-19 vaccine or a placebo. The rearrangement links TRBV27 to TRBJ1-1; no clear D. The CDR3 is CASSDRTLMNTEAFF. The CDR3 bases are TGTGCCAGCAGCGATAGGACTTTAATGAACACTGAAGCTTTCTTT.